The 5 T cell receptor beta chains presented below share a single source sample, sequenced in a study of blood T cell repertoires in COVID-19. This table comes from immunoSEQ multiplex PCR, and its TCRdb copy is limited to in-frame clones, with some not included. Counted here are over 200,000 clones, 89% occurring once; the ten biggest clones make up around 6%. Sequencing used peripheral blood. These receptors all come from a man aged 55 to 70 who had recovered from COVID-19.

The chain is built from TRBV30 and TRBJ2-3; D gene ambiguous. CDR1 GTSNPN and CDR2 SVGIG come from the germline V gene (reference sequence). This CDR3 has 11 residues. V was pared by 0 bases and J by 10 bases, with 8 bases between. The CDR3, as DNA: TGTGCCTGGAGTGTACAACCATCGCAGTATTTT. Amino acid sequence: CAWSVQPSQYF.

V and J are TRBV30 and TRBJ1-2, with D unclear. The ends were cut back, 7 bases at V and 6 bases at J, with 21 bases in the middle. Germline CDR1 reads GTSNPN; CDR2 reads SVGIG (reference sequence). The CDR3 has 14 amino acids. The chain's CDR3 is CASQAEGKADGYTF. In DNA, the CDR3 is TGTGCCTCCCAAGCGGAGGGAAAAGCCGATGGCTACACCTTC.

This chain joins TRBV5-8 and TRBJ2-3, with D maybe TRBD2 (5 bases). CDR1 and CDR2 from the germline V gene are SGHTS and YDEGEE. The V end was cut by 10 bases, the J end by 2 bases, with 14 bases between. CDR3 length equals 13 residues. The CDR3 sequence is CAFPQEVTDTQYF. The CDR3 DNA reads TGTGCCTTCCCCCAGGAGGTCACAGATACGCAGTATTTT.

The chain combines TRBV20-1 with TRBJ1-2, with D possibly being TRBD1 (5 bases). The CDR3 has 13 amino acids. Trimming took 3 bases from V and 2 from J, leaving 10 bases between them. The V gene's germline CDR1 is DFQATT and CDR2 SNEGSKA (reference sequence). DNA for the CDR3: TGCAGTGCTAGTGTCGGGGGAAACTATGGCTACACCTTC. This codes for CSASVGGNYGYTF.

This chain uses TRBV12-3 or TRBV12-4 with TRBJ2-7, with 8 bases lining up with TRBD2. The V and J ends lost 7 bases and 7 bases, in that order; junction bases with no gene match: 9. There are 13 residues in the CDR3. The DNA of the CDR3 is TGTGCCAGCATGGCGGGAGGAGTCGGTGAGCAGTACTTC. Its protein product is CASMAGGVGEQYF.